This TCR beta chain comes out of a study of T cell responses to AZD1222 COVID-19 vaccine. Overall study results and limits: The peak T cell response came first, and repertoires were sampled only after it. Regions 160-218 and 743-854 held dominance among vaccine-associated CD4 TCRs, which spanned spike. Clonal diversity was possibly underestimated; the donors were predominantly white British and more often female.

To note about this clone: Its antigen is still unknown.

The repertoire was sequenced with immunoSEQ multiplex PCR; TCRdb's copy has only in-frame clones and lacks some. The top ten clones hold around 20% of a sample with roughly 70,000 clones, about four fifths of them seen once. The ends lost 3 bases at V and 2 bases at J; junction bases unmatched: 14. CDR3 length: 19 amino acids. Germline loops: CDR1 MNHEY, CDR2 SVGEGT. The chain recombines TRBV6-2 or TRBV6-3 with TRBJ2-2, with TRBD1 matching 8 bases. The sequence was collected from an adult in good health. The starting material was peripheral blood, obtained on day 0 of MenACWY control vaccination. The CDR3 nucleotides are TGTGCCAGCAGTTATGTATTGGGACAGGCGGATTCTAACACCGGGGAGCTGTTTTTT. It encodes CASSYVLGQADSNTGELFF.